This entry describes one T cell receptor beta chain. What it binds is unknown. Method: immunoSEQ multiplex PCR; TCRdb's copy keeps in-frame clones and lacks some. The sample lists more than 90,000 clones, roughly 87% occurring once. V lost 5 bases to trimming and J lost 11 bases; unmatched junction nucleotides: 10. The CDR3 length is 14 residues. Per the germline V gene, CDR1 is SGHVS and CDR2 is FQNEAQ. This entry comes from a study of T cell responses to AZD1222 COVID-19 vaccine. Overall study results and limits: Just a handful of AZD1222 recipients tested seropositive at baseline. A rise in Spike-specific TCR breadth and depth followed two AZD1222 doses. Sampled repertoires all dated from after the peak T cell response. There were mostly white British donors and more females than males, and clonal diversity was possibly underestimated.

This clonotype was sampled from an adult in good health. Specimen: peripheral blood, collected on day 0 of AZD1222 vaccination. This sequence joins TRBV7-8 and TRBJ1-4; the match to TRBD1 covers 8 bases. CDR3 sequence reads: CASSPQQGAGKLFF. The CDR3 region has the DNA TGTGCCAGCAGCCCCCAGCAGGGGGCAGGGAAACTGTTTTTT.